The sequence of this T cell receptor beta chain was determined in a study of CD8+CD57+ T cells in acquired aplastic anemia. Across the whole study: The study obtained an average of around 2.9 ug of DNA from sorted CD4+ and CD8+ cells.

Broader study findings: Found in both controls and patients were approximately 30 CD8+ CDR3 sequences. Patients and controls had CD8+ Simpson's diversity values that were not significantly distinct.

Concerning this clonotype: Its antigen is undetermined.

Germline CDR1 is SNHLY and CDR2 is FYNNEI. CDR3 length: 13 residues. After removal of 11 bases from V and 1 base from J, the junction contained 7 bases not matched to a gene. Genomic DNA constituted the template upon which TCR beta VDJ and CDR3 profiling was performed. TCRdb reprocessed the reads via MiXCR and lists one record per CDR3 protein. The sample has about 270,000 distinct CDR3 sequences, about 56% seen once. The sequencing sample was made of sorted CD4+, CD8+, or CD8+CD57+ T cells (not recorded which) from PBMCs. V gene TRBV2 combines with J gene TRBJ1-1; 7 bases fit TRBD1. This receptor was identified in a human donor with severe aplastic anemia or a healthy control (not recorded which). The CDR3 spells CAGQGEGNTEAFF. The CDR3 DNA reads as TGTGCCGGTCAGGGGGAGGGGAACACTGAAGCTTTCTTT.